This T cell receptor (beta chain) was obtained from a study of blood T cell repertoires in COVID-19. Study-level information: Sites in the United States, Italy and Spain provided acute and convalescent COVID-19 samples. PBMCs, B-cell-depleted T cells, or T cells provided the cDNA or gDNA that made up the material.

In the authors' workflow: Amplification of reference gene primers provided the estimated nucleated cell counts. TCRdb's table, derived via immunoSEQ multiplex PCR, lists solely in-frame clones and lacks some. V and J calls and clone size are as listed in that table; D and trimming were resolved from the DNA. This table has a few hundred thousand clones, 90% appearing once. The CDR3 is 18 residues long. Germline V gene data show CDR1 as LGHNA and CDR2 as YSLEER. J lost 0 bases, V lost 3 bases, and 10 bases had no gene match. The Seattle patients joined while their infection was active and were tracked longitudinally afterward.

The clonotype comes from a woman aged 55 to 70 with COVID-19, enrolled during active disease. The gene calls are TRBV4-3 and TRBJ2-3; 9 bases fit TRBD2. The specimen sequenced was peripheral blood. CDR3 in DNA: TGCGCCAGCAGCCAGCAGGCATCGGCGGGGGGGAGCACAGATACGCAGTATTTT. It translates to CASSQQASAGGSTDTQYF.